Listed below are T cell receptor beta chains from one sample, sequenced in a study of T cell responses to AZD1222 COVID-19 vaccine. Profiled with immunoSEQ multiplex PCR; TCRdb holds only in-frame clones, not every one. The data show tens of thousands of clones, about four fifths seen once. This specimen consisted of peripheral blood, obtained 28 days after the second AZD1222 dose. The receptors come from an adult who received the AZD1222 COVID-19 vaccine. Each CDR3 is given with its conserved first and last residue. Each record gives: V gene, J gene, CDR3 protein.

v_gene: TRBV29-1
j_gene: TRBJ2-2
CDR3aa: CSVPGRTNTGELFF

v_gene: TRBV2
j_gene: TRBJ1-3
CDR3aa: CASSPSGGSSGNTIYF

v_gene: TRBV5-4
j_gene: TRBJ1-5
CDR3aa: CASTALRDRVGQPQHF

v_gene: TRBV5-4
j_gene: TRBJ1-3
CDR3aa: CASSSPGQGSGNTIYF

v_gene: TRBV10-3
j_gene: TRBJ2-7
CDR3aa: CAISHREGTYEQYF

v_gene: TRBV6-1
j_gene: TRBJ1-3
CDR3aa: CASSERPGGVGNTIYF

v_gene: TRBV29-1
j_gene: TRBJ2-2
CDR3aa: CSARGAGAGELFF

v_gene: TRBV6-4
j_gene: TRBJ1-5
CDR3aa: CASSATGRVGCQPQHF

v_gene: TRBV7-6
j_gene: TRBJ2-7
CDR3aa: CASSASGGALEQYF

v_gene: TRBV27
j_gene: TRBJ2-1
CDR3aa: CASSPRSGAGVVNEQFF

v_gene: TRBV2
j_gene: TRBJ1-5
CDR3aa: CASSEMGGGNQPQHF

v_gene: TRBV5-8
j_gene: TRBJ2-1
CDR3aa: CASSSLGRGRNEQFF

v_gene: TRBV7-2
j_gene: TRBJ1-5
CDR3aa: CASSLSGQAHQPQHF

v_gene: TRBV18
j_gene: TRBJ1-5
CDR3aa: CASSRQENQPQHF

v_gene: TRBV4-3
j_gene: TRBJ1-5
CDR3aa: CASSRNREWEPQHF